The text below deals with one T cell receptor (beta chain). Its antigen is currently not known. Base qualities were left out, and no much larger clone turns up one base away. TCRbeta CDR3 regions were amplified from genomic DNA by means of the immunoSEQ Assay, a bias-controlled multiplex PCR. As for the authors' bioinformatics: The number of nucleated cells in each sample was estimated by amplification of reference gene primers within the assay. Sequence reads were collapsed and filtered to measure the absolute abundance of every unique TCRbeta CDR3 rearrangement. For each sample, productive Simpson clonality was calculated as the square root of Simpson's diversity index across productive rearrangements. Sourced from immuneACCESS, this table was stored by TCRdb with only in-frame sequences that have V and J called. A share of the clones is absent; for the studies checked, an unresolved V gene accounts for under half, and the remainder has no known explanation. That table supplies the V and J calls and clone size; D and trimming were determined from the DNA. The sample table lists almost 200,000 clones, 85% to 90% of them with a count of one. The top ten constitute around 0.76% of the sample.

Whole blood was collected in K2EDTA tubes by collaborating institutions according to the institutions' own protocols. Collaborator samples were shipped for TCRbeta analysis as frozen whole blood, isolated PBMCs, or DNA extracted from either sample type. From cysteine to phenylalanine, the CDR3 is 13 amino acids long. CDR3 DNA only is kept here, 39 bases in frame from base 1. At the junction V is shortened by 4 bases and J by 1 base, with 7 bases in between. CDR1 and CDR2 were assigned from the germline V gene as SNHLY and FYNNEI. This entry comes from a study of blood T cell repertoires in COVID-19 (dated by TCRdb to 2020 to 2022). Regarding the complete study: Collaborator samples came from the United States, Italy and Spain and covered acute and convalescent phases of COVID-19. The dataset comprised deeply sampled blood TCRbeta repertoires from subjects exposed to, actively infected with, or recovered from COVID-19. The sample metadata nearly always contained a de-identified subject ID, COVID-19 status, age in years and sex. Where available, HLA class I and class II types were taken from metadata supplied by the sample provider and were not determined by assay-based typing. The material from the prospective study consisted of cDNA or gDNA derived from T cells, B-cell-depleted T cells, or PBMCs. The repertoires were released in a freely available public database intended as a resource for research on the immune response to SARS-CoV-2. Samples were obtained from the ongoing ImmuneRACE study (first 160 participants) and from some 1,200 subjects provided by 6 global collaborators.

The full study reports these points: The quantity of clinical and demographic metadata differed by source and by participant and was supplied without curation.

Sequencing used peripheral blood. The chain employs TRBV2 and TRBJ1-2, and the D gene may be TRBD1, 5 bases matching. This TCR was recovered from a woman in her seventies with acute or convalescent COVID-19. This receptor has the CDR3 CASSVQDNYGYTF. The DNA sequence reads TGTGCCAGCAGTGTACAGGATAACTATGGCTACACCTTC. The full variable domain, completed from the reference TRBV2 and TRBJ1-2 proteins outside the CDR3, reads EPEVTQTPSHQVTQMGQEVILRCVPISNHLYFYWYRQILGQKVEFLVSFYNNEISEKSEIFDDQFSVERPDGSNFTLKIRSTKLEDSAMYFCASSVQDNYGYTFGSGTRLTVV.